The rows below give T cell receptor beta chains drawn from one sample of a study of CXCR3-negative and CXCR3-positive naive CD8 T cells. TCRdb processed the 5' RACE reads again and assigns one entry to each CDR3 protein, with no DNA. The sample totals tens of thousands of distinct CDR3 sequences. Specimen: memory CD8+ T cells from blood. The receptors here all came from a human donor in good health. Some clones in this sample may be carry-over from other donors' samples. Both conserved end residues are part of each CDR3. Not all rows give a size; the values are once, few, many and, for expanded clones, a class.

abundance,j_gene,v_gene,CDR3aa
.,TRBJ1-5,TRBV29-1,CSAREAGQPQHF
.,TRBJ2-2,TRBV6-5,CASSYSGLGGTGELFF
.,TRBJ2-1,TRBV5-1,CASSLWTGDNEQFF
.,TRBJ1-2,TRBV28,CASSRNFGRNYGYTF
.,TRBJ2-1,TRBV5-1,CASSPGQNSYNEQFF
.,TRBJ2-7,TRBV29-1,CSVGAQSRYEQYF
.,TRBJ2-5,TRBV25-1,CASSEGSQETQYF
.,TRBJ1-1,TRBV5-6,CASSLGQGLIEAFF
medium-sized,TRBJ1-4,TRBV7-9,CASSSVGQSNEKLFF
.,TRBJ1-5,TRBV19,CASSIDEGLGNQPQHF
.,TRBJ2-3,TRBV6-2/TRBV6-3,CASSSATQTTDTQYF
.,TRBJ2-7,TRBV5-5,CASSFRQGWNEQYF
.,TRBJ2-7,TRBV13,CASSLPHEGQGDRSSYEQYF
.,TRBJ2-5,TRBV10-2,CASRGQGREETQYF
.,TRBJ2-3,TRBV29-1,CSVWTGSADTQYF
.,TRBJ2-3,TRBV6-4,CASSDSVAGAGTDTQYF
.,TRBJ2-5,TRBV21-1,CASSKDASSGKETQYF
.,TRBJ2-7,TRBV29-1,CSATDRAYEQYF
.,TRBJ1-1,TRBV27,CASRITPQGPNTEVFF
.,TRBJ2-5,TRBV7-9,CASSKPWTLYQETQYF
.,TRBJ2-1,TRBV12-3/TRBV12-4,CASSGGLARVGEQFF
.,TRBJ1-1,TRBV6-5,CASSSPGEAFF
.,TRBJ1-2,TRBV6-6,CASSLSGSGNNYGYTF
.,TRBJ2-3,TRBV29-1,CSVESKEREGPDTQYF
.,TRBJ2-1,TRBV7-6,CASSLEDSPISYNEQFF
.,TRBJ2-5,TRBV12-3/TRBV12-4,CASRGNQGEVETQYF
.,TRBJ1-5,TRBV18,CASSPDTGSNNQPQHF
.,TRBJ2-3,TRBV7-9,CASSTHLGDTQYF
.,TRBJ1-3,TRBV13,CASSGQGQASGNTIYF
.,TRBJ2-2,TRBV9,CASSRRGDPTGELFF
.,TRBJ2-3,TRBV10-3,CAIGAGTGSSTDTQYF